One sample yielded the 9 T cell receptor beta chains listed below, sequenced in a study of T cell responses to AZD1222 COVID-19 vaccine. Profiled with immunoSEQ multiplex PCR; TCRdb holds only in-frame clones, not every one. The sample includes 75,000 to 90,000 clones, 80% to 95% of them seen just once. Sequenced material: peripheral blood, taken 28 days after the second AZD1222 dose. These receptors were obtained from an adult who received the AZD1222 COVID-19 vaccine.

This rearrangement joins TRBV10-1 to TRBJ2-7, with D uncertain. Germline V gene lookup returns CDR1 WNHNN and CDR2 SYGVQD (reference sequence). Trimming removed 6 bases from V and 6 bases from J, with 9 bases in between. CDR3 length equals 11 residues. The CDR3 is CASSLGFEQYF. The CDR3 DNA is TGCGCCAGCAGCCTGGGCTTCGAGCAGTACTTC.

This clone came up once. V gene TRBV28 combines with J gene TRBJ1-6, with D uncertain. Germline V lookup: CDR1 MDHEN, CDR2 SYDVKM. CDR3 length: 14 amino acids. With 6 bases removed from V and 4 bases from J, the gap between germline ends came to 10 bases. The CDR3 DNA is TGTGCCAGCAGCCCTACGGGGTATAATTCACCCCTCCACTTT. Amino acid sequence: CASSPTGYNSPLHF.

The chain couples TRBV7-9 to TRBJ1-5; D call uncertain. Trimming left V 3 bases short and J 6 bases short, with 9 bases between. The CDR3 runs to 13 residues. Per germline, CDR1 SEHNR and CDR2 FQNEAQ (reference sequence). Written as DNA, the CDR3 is TGTGCCAGCAGCTTGGAAGGGCCTCAGCCCCAGCATTTT. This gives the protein CASSLEGPQPQHF.

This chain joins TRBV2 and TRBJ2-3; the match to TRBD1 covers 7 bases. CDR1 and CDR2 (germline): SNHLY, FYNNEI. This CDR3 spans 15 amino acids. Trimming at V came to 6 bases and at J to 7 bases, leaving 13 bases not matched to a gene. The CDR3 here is CASREDRHPGNTQYF. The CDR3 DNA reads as TGTGCCAGCAGAGAGGACAGGCACCCTGGTAATACGCAGTATTTT.

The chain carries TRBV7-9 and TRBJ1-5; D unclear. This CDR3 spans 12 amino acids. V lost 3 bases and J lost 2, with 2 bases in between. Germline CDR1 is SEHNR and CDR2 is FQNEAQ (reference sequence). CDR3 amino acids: CASSLGNQPQHF. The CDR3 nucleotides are TGTGCCAGCAGCTTGGGCAATCAGCCCCAGCATTTT.

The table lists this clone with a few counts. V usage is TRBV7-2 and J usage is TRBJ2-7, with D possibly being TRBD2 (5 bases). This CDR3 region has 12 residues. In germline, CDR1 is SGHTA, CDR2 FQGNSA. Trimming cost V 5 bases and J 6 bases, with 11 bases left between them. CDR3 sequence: CASSAGAGEQYF. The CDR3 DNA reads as TGTGCCAGCAGCGCGGGTGCAGGCGAGCAGTACTTC.

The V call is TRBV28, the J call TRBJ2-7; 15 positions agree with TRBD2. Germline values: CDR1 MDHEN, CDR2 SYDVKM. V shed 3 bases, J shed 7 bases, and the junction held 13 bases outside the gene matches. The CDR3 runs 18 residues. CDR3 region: CASSFFGLAGGPGREQYF. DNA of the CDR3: TGTGCCAGCAGTTTCTTCGGACTAGCGGGAGGGCCCGGTCGGGAGCAGTACTTC.

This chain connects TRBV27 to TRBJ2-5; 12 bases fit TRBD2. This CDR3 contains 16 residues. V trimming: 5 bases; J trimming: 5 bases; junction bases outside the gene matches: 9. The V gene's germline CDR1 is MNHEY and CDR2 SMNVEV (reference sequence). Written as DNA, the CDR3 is TGTGCCAGCAGTGAGGAGACTAGCGGGAGTTGGGAGACCCAGTACTTC. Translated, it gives CASSEETSGSWETQYF.

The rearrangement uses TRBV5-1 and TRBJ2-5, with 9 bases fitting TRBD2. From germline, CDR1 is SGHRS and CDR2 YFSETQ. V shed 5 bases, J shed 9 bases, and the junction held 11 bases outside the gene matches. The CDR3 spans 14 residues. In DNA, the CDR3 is TGCGCCAGCAGTCTAGCGGGGACGGGGAGGGCCCAGTACTTC. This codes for CASSLAGTGRAQYF. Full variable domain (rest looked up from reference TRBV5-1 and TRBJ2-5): KAGVTQTPRYLIKTRGQQVTLSCSPISGHRSVSWYQQTPGQGLQFLFEYFSETQRNKGNFPGRFSGRQFSNSRSEMNVSTLELGDSALYLCASSLAGTGRAQYFGPGTRLLVL.